This TCR beta chain was observed in a study of metastatic and nonmetastatic thyroid tumors. No patient had received any treatment before thyroid surgery. Germline V gene sequence: CDR1 SGDLS, CDR2 YYNGEE. J was trimmed by 7 bases and V by 7 bases; bases with no gene match: 12. The CDR3 extends over 14 amino acids. This clone was recorded at least ten times. TCRdb re-called the PCR reads with MiXCR. Of roughly 98,000 clones in the sample, 15% were seen once. This receptor was identified in a female donor with papillary thyroid cancer or a benign thyroid nodule (not recorded which). Some clones in this sample may be carry-over from other donors' samples. Sequenced: blood. V is TRBV9 and J is TRBJ2-5; TRBD2 matches at 8 bases. The CDR3 here is CASGAGGPLGTQYF. CDR3 in DNA: TGTGCCAGCGGGGCGGGGGGTCCCCTGGGGACCCAGTACTTC.